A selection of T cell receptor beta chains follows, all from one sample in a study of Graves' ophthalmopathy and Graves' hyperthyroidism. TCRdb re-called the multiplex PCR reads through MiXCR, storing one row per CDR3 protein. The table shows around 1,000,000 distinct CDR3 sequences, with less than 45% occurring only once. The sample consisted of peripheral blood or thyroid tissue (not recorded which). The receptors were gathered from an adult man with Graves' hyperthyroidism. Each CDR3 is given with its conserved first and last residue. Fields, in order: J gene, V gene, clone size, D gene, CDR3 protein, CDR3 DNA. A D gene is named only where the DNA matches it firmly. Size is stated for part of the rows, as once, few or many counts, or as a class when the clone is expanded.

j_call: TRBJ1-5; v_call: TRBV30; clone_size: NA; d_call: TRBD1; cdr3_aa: CAWRGTGVLQPQHF; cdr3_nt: TGTGCCTGGAGAGGGACAGGGGTTCTCCAGCCCCAGCATTTT
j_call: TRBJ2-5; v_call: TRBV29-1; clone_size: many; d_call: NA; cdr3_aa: CSVEWTVQETQYF; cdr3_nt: TGCAGCGTTGAATGGACAGTCCAAGAGACCCAGTACTTC
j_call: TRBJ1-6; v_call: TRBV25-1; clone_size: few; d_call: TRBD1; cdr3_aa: CARPGQGYSPLHF; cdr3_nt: TGTGCACGCCCTGGACAGGGGTATTCACCCCTCCACTTT
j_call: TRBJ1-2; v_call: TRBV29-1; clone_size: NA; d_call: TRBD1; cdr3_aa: CSVGQGSPPNGYTF; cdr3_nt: TGCAGCGTCGGACAGGGAAGCCCCCCGAATGGCTACACCTTC
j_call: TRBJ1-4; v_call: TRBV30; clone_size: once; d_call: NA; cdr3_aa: CAWSTGYDEKLFF; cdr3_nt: TGTGCCTGGTCGACAGGCTATGATGAAAAACTGTTTTTT
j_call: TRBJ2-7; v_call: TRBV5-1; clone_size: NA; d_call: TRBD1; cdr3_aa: CASSLTGQGVEQYF; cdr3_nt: TGCGCCAGCAGCCTCACGGGACAGGGGGTTGAGCAGTACTTC
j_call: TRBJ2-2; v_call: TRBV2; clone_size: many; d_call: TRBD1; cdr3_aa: CASGQGYTGELFF; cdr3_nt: TGTGCCTCGGGACAGGGCTACACCGGGGAGCTGTTTTTT
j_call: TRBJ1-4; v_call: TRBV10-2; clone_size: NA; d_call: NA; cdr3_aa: CASSAGLAGRPNEKLFF; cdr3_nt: TGCGCCAGCAGTGCCGGACTAGCGGGACGTCCGAATGAAAAACTGTTTTTT
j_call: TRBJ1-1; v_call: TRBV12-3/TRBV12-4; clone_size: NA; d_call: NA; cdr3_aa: CASSSGPQNTEAFF; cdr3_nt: TGTGCCAGCAGTTCGGGGCCACAGAACACTGAAGCTTTCTTT
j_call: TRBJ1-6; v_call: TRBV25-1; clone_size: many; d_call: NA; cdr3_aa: CASSASLTGFYNSPLHF; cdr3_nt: TGTGCCAGCAGTGCATCCTTGACAGGATTTTATAATTCACCCCTCCACTTT
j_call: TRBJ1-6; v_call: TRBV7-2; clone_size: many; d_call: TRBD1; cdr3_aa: CASSLGQQGNSPLHF; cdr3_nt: TGTGCCAGCAGCTTGGGACAGCAGGGTAATTCACCCCTCCACTTT
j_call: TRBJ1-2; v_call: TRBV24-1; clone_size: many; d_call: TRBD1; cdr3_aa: CATSDPDRERVYGYTF; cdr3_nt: TGTGCCACCAGTGATCCCGACAGGGAGAGAGTCTATGGCTACACCTTC
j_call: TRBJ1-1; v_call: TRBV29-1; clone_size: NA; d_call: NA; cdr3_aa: CGVPTGNTEAFF; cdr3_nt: TGCGGCGTCCCCACAGGGAACACTGAAGCTTTCTTT
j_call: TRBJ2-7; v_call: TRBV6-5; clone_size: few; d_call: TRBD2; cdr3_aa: CASRITSGSSYEQYF; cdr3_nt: TGTGCCAGCAGAATCACTAGCGGGAGCTCCTACGAGCAGTACTTC
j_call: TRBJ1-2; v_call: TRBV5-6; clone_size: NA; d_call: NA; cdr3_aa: CASSLPGSYYGYTF; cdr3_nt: TGTGCCAGCAGCTTGCCGGGATCGTACTATGGCTACACCTTC
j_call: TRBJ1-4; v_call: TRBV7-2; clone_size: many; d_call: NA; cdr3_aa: CASSKATNEKLFF; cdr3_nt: TGTGCCAGCAGCAAGGCAACTAATGAAAAACTGTTTTTT
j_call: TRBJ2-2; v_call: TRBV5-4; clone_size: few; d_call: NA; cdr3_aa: CASSLGTYNTGELFF; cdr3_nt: TGTGCCAGCAGCTTAGGGACTTATAACACCGGGGAGCTGTTTTTT
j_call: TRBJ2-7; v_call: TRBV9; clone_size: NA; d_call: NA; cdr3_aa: CASSVGGAASYGQYF; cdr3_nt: TGTGCCAGCAGCGTAGGGGGTGCAGCCTCCTACGGGCAATACTTC
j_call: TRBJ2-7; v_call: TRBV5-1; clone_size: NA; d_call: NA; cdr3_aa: CASSLEGGGLREQYF; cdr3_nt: TGCGCCAGCAGCTTGGAGGGGGGAGGCCTCCGGGAGCAGTACTTC
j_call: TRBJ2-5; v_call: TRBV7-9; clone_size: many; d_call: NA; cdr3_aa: CASSLGGAGETQYF; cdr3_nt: TGTGCCAGCAGCTTAGGCGGAGCAGGAGAGACCCAGTACTTC
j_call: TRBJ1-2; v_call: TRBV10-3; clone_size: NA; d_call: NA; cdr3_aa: CASSFPTGAYGYTF; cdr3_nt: TGTGCCAGCAGTTTCCCCACCGGGGCCTATGGCTACACCTTC
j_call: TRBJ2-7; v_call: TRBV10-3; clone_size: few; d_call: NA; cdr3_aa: CAIRSISDYEQYF; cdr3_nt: TGTGCCATCAGAAGTATCAGCGATTACGAGCAGTACTTC
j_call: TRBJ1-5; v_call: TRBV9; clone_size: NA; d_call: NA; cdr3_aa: CASSPAGDHQPQHF; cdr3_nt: TGTGCCAGCAGCCCAGCGGGCGACCATCAGCCCCAGCATTTT
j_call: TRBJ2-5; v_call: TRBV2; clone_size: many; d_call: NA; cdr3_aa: CASSETWDQYF; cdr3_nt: TGTGCCAGCAGTGAAACGTGGGACCAGTACTTC
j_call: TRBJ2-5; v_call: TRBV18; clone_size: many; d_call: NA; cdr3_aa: CASSPPTGETQYF; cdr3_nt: TGTGCCAGCTCACCCCCGACGGGGGAGACCCAGTACTTC
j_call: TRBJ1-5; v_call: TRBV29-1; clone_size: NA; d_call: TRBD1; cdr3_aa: CSVQGQGMVFQSNQPQHF; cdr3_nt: TGCAGCGTCCAGGGACAGGGAATGGTTTTTCAGTCAAATCAGCCCCAGCATTTT
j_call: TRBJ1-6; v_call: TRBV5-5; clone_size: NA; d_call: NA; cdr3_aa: CASSFSTGNNSPLHF; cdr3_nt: TGTGCCAGCAGCTTTTCGACGGGAAATAATTCACCCCTCCACTTT
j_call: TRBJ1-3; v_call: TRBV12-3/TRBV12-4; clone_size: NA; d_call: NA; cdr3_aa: CASRDAGFGNTIYF; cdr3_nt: TGTGCCAGCAGGGACGCGGGTTTCGGAAACACCATATATTTT
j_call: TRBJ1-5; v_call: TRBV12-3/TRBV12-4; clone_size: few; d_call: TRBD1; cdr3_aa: CASSTGTGNLNQPQHF; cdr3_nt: TGTGCCAGCAGCACCGGGACAGGGAACTTGAATCAGCCCCAGCATTTT
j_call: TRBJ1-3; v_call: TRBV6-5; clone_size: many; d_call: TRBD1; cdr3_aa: CASSYDGTAGNTIYF; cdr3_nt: TGTGCCAGCAGTTACGATGGGACAGCTGGAAACACCATATATTTT
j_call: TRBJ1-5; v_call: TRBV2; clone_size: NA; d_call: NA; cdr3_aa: CASSVPGVQETQHF; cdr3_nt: TGTGCCAGCAGTGTTCCGGGGGTACAAGAGACCCAGCATTTT
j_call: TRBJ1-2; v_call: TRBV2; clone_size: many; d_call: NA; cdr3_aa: CASSEVDSTNYGYTF; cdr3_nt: TGTGCCAGCAGTGAAGTGGACAGTACCAACTATGGCTACACCTTC
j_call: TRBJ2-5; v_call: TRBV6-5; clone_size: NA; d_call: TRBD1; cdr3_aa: CASTSTGTGQETQYF; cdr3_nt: TGTGCCAGCACCTCGACCGGGACAGGTCAAGAGACCCAGTACTTC
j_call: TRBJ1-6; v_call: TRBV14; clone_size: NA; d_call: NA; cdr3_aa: CASSHPRDNSPLHF; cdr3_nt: TGTGCCAGCAGCCACCCGAGGGATAATTCACCCCTCCACTTT
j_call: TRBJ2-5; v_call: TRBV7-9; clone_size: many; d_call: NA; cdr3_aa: CASSFSPDSGQETQYF; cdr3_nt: TGTGCCAGCAGCTTTTCCCCGGACAGCGGCCAAGAGACCCAGTACTTC
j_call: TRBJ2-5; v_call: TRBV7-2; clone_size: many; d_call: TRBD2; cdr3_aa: CASSLQRETETQYF; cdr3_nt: TGTGCCAGCAGCTTACAGCGGGAGACCGAGACCCAGTACTTC
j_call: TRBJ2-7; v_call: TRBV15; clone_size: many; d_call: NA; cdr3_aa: CATSRALTVSYEQYF; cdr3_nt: TGTGCCACCAGCAGAGCGCTGACAGTCTCCTACGAGCAGTACTTC
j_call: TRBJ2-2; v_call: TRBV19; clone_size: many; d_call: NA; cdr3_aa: CASRDPGTRATGELFF; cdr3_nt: TGTGCCAGTAGGGACCCCGGGACACGAGCCACCGGGGAGCTGTTTTTT
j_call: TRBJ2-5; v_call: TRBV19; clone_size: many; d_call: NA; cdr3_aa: CASSSHGTPETQYF; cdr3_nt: TGTGCCAGTAGTAGCCACGGAACCCCAGAGACCCAGTACTTC
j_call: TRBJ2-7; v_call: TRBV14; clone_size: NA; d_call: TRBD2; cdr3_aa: CASSRRGGRASYEQYF; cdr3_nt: TGTGCCAGCAGCCGCCGGGGCGGGAGGGCCTCCTACGAGCAGTACTTC
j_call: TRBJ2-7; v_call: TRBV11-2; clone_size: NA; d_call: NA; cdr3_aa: CASSLGQTPGLLSYEQYF; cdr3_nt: TGTGCCAGCAGCTTAGGCCAGACTCCGGGACTCCTATCCTACGAGCAGTACTTC
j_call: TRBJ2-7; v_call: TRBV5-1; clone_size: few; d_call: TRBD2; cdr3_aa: CASSLKISLTSGYEQYF; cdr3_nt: TGCGCCAGCAGCTTGAAGATCTCGTTGACTAGCGGCTACGAGCAGTACTTC
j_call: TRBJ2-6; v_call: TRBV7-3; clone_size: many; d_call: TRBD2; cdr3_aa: CASRGGDSGANVLTF; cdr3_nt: TGTGCCAGCCGTGGGGGGGATTCTGGGGCCAACGTCCTGACTTTC
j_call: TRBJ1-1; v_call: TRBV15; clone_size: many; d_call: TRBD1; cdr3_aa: CATSRGPGQGAMNTEAFF; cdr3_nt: TGTGCCACCAGCAGAGGTCCGGGACAGGGGGCCATGAACACTGAAGCTTTCTTT
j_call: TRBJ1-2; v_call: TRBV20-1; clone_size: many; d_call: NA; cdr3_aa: CSSRTDTTYGYTF; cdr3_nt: TGCAGTTCCCGGACCGATACTACCTATGGCTACACCTTC
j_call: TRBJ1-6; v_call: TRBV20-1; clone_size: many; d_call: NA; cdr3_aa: CSAHSSWVYNSPLHF; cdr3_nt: TGCAGTGCACACTCCTCATGGGTTTATAATTCACCCCTCCACTTT
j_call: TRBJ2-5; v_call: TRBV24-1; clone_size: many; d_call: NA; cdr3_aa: CATSDPDRWTQYF; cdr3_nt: TGTGCCACCAGTGACCCCGACAGGTGGACCCAGTACTTC
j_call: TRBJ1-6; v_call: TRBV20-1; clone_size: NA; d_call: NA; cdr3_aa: CSARGTSNNSPLHF; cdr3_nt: TGCAGTGCTAGAGGCACATCTAATAATTCACCCCTCCACTTT
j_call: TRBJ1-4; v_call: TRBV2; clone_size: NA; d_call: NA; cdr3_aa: CASGLVGHLFF; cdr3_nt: TGTGCCAGCGGATTGGTAGGACATCTGTTTTTT
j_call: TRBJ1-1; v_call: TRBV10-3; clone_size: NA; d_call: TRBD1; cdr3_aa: CASSGEGAGDTEAFF; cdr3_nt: TGTGCCAGTTCGGGGGAGGGGGCGGGAGACACTGAAGCTTTCTTT
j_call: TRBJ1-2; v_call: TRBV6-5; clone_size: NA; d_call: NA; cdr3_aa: CASSRDYNYGYTF; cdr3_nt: TGTGCCAGCAGCCGCGATTACAACTATGGCTACACCTTC
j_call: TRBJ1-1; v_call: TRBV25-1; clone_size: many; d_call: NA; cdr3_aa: CASKPLGEANTEAFF; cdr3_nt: TGTGCCAGCAAGCCCCTTGGGGAGGCGAACACTGAAGCTTTCTTT
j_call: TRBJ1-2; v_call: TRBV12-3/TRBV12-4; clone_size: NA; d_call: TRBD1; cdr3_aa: CASTQWGTGSGYTF; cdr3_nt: TGTGCCAGCACCCAGTGGGGGACAGGGAGCGGCTACACCTTC
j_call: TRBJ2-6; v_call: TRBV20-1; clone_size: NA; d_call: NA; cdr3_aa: CSARGRDRGGTSPFSGANVLTF; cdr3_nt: TGCAGTGCTAGAGGCCGCGACAGGGGAGGGACGTCCCCTTTCTCTGGGGCCAACGTCCTGACTTTC
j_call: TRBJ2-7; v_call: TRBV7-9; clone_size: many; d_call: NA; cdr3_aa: CASSFYPGYEQYF; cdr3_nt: TGTGCCAGCAGCTTTTACCCGGGCTACGAGCAGTACTTC
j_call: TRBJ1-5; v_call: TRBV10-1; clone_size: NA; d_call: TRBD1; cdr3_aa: CASSENRGNRPQHF; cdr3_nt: TGCGCCAGCAGTGAGAACAGGGGGAATAGGCCCCAGCATTTT
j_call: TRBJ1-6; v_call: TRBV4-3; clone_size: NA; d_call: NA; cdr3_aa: CVSSQDPVRYNSPLHF; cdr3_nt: TGCGTCAGCAGCCAAGATCCAGTCCGGTATAATTCACCCCTCCACTTT
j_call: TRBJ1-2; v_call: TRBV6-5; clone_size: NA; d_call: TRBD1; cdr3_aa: CASSYSTGGHGYTF; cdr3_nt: TGTGCCAGCAGTTACTCGACAGGGGGTCATGGCTACACCTTC
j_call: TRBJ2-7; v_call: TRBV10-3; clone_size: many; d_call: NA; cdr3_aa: CAISEPGLVEEQYF; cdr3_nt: TGTGCCATCAGTGAGCCGGGACTGGTAGAAGAGCAGTACTTC